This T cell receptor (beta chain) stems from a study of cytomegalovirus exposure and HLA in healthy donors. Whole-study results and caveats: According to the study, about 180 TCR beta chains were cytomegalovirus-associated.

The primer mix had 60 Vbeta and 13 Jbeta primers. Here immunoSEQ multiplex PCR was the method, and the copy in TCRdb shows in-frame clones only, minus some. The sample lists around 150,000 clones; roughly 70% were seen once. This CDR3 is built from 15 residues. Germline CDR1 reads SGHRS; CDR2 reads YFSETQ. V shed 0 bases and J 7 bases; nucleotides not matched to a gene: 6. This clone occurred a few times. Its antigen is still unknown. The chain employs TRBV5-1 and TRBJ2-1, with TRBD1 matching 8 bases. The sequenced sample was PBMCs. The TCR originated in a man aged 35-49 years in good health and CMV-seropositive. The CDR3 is CASSLDRGARNEQFF. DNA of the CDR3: TGCGCCAGCAGCTTGGACAGGGGGGCGAGGAATGAGCAGTTCTTC.